This T cell receptor beta chain is from a study of post-analysis software for immune sequencing data (dated by TCRdb to the mid-2010s). With respect to the entire study: Disease courses on record covered relapsing-remitting, secondary progressive and progressive-relapsing multiple sclerosis, though some patients had no subtype annotation. Patient repertoires were compared against some twelve previously published healthy control repertoires from donors aged roughly 6 to 28 years. A subset of samples was prepared in parallel using single-end sample barcoding, then pooled and co-amplified after Illumina adapter ligation. Overall study outcomes, separate from this receptor: Patients showed significantly higher frequencies than controls for 4 or 5 TRBV segments, among them TRBV5-6, TRBV5-1 and TRBV20-1. The multiple sclerosis patient group was slightly younger than the control group. Normalized Chao1 diversity was significantly lower in multiple sclerosis patients than controls, suggesting substantial peripheral T-cell clonal expansion. When samples were clustered directly using the F measure, samples prepared in the same batch co-clustered strongly, which prompted a batch-effect correction.

To demonstrate the VDJtools post-analysis software, TCR beta repertoires were profiled from the peripheral blood of roughly 14 young patients with multiple sclerosis. The multiple sclerosis patients were children and adolescents ranging in age from about 6 to 17 years. Library method: PCR. The reads were generated on an Illumina HiSeq 2500. Unique molecular identifiers were incorporated into TCR beta cDNA libraries to reduce PCR and sequencing biases. Per 1 to 10 million input T cells, approximately 500,000 cDNA molecules were obtained, such that each molecule approximated one T cell. The patient libraries were prepared and sequenced using the same protocol as the earlier healthy control dataset. Within a given batch, samples were prepared together, multiplexed and sequenced on the same HiSeq lane. As for how the authors treated the data: MIGEC handled the raw barcoded reads, throwing out single-read molecular identifier groups before consensus assembly and CDR3 extraction. Clonotype tables were post-analysed with VDJtools, and diversity was normalized by down-sampling all datasets to the smallest sample size. Repertoire overlap clustering matched CDR3 amino acid but not nucleotide sequences to correct batch-related cross-sample contamination. Using fastp at Q25 and MiXCR, TCRdb reprocessed the public reads and kept productive beta chains. Rows with one shared CDR3 protein collapse into an entry with the most common genes and DNA. The V and J calls shown here were made by TCRdb, not taken from the authors' results. The sample yields roughly 870,000 distinct CDR3 sequences; about 57% were counted once. 4.6% of the sample comes from the top ten.

Its CDR3 holds 14 amino acids, cysteine through phenylalanine. This entry keeps only the CDR3 DNA: 42 bases, framed from base 1. V loses 5 bases, J loses 6 bases, and the germline ends lie 15 bases apart. CDR1 and CDR2 were assigned from the germline V gene as LGHNT and FRNRAP. As concerns this clonotype: The clone's antigen remains unknown. No base qualities exist here, and no much larger clone lies one base off it.

This sequence uses TRBV12-5 and TRBJ2-3; the D element might be TRBD1 or TRBD2, as each aligns at 5 bases. The sequenced sample was blood. This clonotype was obtained from a girl aged 10-17 years with multiple sclerosis. The CDR3 loop reads CASGPHGAGDTQYF. DNA sequence: TGTGCTAGTGGTCCACACGGGGCTGGCGATACGCAGTATTTT.